What follows are 28 T cell receptor beta chains derived from one specimen sequenced in a study of T-cell memory formation after mild COVID-19. TCRdb re-derived calls from the 5' RACE reads in MiXCR, one entry per CDR3 protein. The data hold 150,000 to 200,000 distinct CDR3 sequences, with 25% to 40% observed a single time. Source material: PBMCs or a T cell subset sorted from them (not recorded which). These receptors were collected from an adult woman who had mild COVID-19 (a few samples of this study predate the infection). Cell type and time point are not known.

This clonotype has a single count. The V and J genes are TRBV29-1 and TRBJ1-2; D gene unclear. Per germline, CDR1 SQVTM and CDR2 ANQGSEA. The V end was cut by 3 bases, the J end by 5 bases, with 13 bases between. This CDR3 has 13 amino acids. CDR3 protein: CSVEATHWYGYTF. The CDR3 DNA follows: TGCAGCGTTGAGGCAACTCATTGGTATGGCTACACCTTC.

The chain links TRBV20-1 to TRBJ2-1; D is ambiguous. In germline, CDR1 is DFQATT, CDR2 SNEGSKA (reference sequence). The CDR3 consists of 16 residues. Trimming removed 3 bases at V and 0 bases at J, with 15 bases between. The CDR3 bases are TGCAGTGCTAGGCCTCCCCTAGGAGCCTCCTACAATGAGCAGTTCTTC. Translation: CSARPPLGASYNEQFF.

This sequence joins TRBV4-2 and TRBJ2-4, with 10 bases lining up with TRBD2. The CDR3 runs 15 residues. Trimming cost V 2 bases and J 7 bases; bases outside gene matches: 5. The germline gives CDR1 LGHNA, CDR2 YNFKEQ. In nucleotides, the CDR3 is TGTGCCAGCAGCCAAAACCTAGCGGGAGTTAACATTCAGTACTTC. It is translated as CASSQNLAGVNIQYF.

The V gene is TRBV24-1, the J gene TRBJ2-3; 9 positions match TRBD1. The trim removed 9 bases at V and 3 bases at J, leaving 9 bases unmatched. The CDR3 runs 15 residues. Germline CDR1 KGHDR, CDR2 SFDVKD. For the CDR3, the DNA is TGTGCCACCGGCCCACAGGACAGGGGAACAGATACGCAGTATTTT. Protein product: CATGPQDRGTDTQYF.

This clonotype was picked up a small number of times. The rearrangement joins TRBV24-1 to TRBJ1-5; D gene ambiguous. This CDR3 region has 15 residues. The V gene's germline CDR1 is KGHDR and CDR2 SFDVKD. Deletions cut 5 bases from V and 1 base from J, with 11 bases between. CDR3 loop: CATSAGYGSNQPQHF. The DNA of the CDR3 is TGTGCCACCAGTGCAGGCTACGGGAGCAATCAGCCCCAGCATTTT.

The V call is TRBV29-1, the J call TRBJ2-1; no definite D call. This CDR3 spans 13 amino acids. CDR1 is SQVTM and CDR2 is ANQGSEA in the germline V gene. The ends were cut back, 5 bases at V and 1 base at J, with 9 bases in the middle. CDR3 amino acids: CSVCRKSYNEQFF. CDR3 coding DNA: TGCAGCGTTTGTCGGAAATCCTACAATGAGCAGTTCTTC.

This clonotype has only a few counts. This chain joins TRBV7-9 and TRBJ2-1; no firm D call. CDR3 size: 16 residues. The germline gives CDR1 SEHNR, CDR2 FQNEAQ (reference sequence). Trimming cost V 1 base and J 1 base, with 11 bases left between them. CDR3 loop: CASSLEPIYSYNEQFF. CDR3 sequence (DNA): TGTGCCAGCAGCTTAGAACCGATTTATTCCTACAATGAGCAGTTCTTC.

The rearrangement uses TRBV20-1 and TRBJ1-1; D possibly corresponds to TRBD1 (5 bases). Trimming pared 6 bases from V and 1 base from J, leaving 15 bases between. The CDR3 runs 14 residues. The germline gives CDR1 DFQATT, CDR2 SNEGSKA (reference sequence). The CDR3 loop reads CSASTGQSNTEAFF. The DNA for the CDR3 is TGCAGTGCCTCGACGGGGCAGTCGAACACTGAAGCTTTCTTT.

In nucleotides, the CDR3 is TGTGCCAGCAGTTACTCGGTCCTAGCGGGGGAAGAGACCCAGTACTTC. It is translated as CASSYSVLAGEETQYF. The chain has TRBV6-5 and TRBJ2-5; TRBD2 matches at 10 bases. The CDR3 length is 16 residues. Germline V gene lookup returns CDR1 MNHEY and CDR2 SVGAGI. With 0 bases clipped from V and 3 bases from J, the junction kept 4 bases outside the gene matches.

In this sample, this clonotype turned up a few times. The genes are TRBV28 and TRBJ1-5; TRBD1 matches 10 bases. The CDR3 contains 15 residues. CDR1 is MDHEN, CDR2 SYDVKM, per germline. The V segment lost 6 bases and the J segment 4 bases; nucleotides outside the gene matches: 6. CDR3 protein: CASRRPGQGNQPQHF. DNA for the CDR3: TGTGCCAGCAGACGCCCGGGACAGGGGAATCAGCCCCAGCATTTT.

This clonotype came up a few times. The chain carries TRBV15 and TRBJ2-7, with TRBD2 matching over 14 bases. The germline gives CDR1 LNHNV, CDR2 YYDKDF (reference sequence). This CDR3 spans 18 amino acids. J gave up 2 bases and V 0 bases, and 6 bases lay outside the gene matches. The DNA of the CDR3 is TGTGCCACCAGCAGAGATCGGGGACTAGCGGGAGACCCCTACGAGCAGTACTTC. Its translation is CATSRDRGLAGDPYEQYF.

This clonotype was counted a few times. The chain carries TRBV7-8 and TRBJ2-2, with D possibly being TRBD1 (6 bases). The CDR3 runs to 18 residues. V lost 1 base, J lost 4 bases, and 19 bases lay in between. The germline V gene encodes CDR1 SGHVS and CDR2 FQNEAQ. The CDR3 coding sequence is TGTGCCAGCAGCTTAGTCGGCAGGGGCCGCACGGGCACCGGGGAGCTGTTTTTT. It yields the protein CASSLVGRGRTGTGELFF. The whole variable domain, filled in from reference TRBV7-8 and TRBJ2-2, reads GAGVSQSPRYKVAKRGQDVALRCDPISGHVSLFWYQQALGQGPEFLTYFQNEAQLDKSGLPSDRFFAERPEGSVSTLKIQRTQQEDSAVYLCASSLVGRGRTGTGELFFGEGSRLTVL.

The chain carries TRBV5-1 and TRBJ2-1; D is uncertain. The CDR3 loop spans 14 amino acids. CDR1 is SGHRS, CDR2 YFSETQ, per germline. V shed 0 bases and J shed 9 bases, with 13 bases lying between them. CDR3 residues: CASSLEILGSEQFF. In DNA form, the CDR3 reads TGCGCCAGCAGCTTGGAGATATTGGGATCTGAGCAGTTCTTC.

This chain links TRBV6-5 with TRBJ2-6; possibly TRBD1 for D (5 bases). Trimming removed 6 bases from V and 4 bases from J, with 10 bases in between. From germline, CDR1 is MNHEY and CDR2 SVGAGI. There are 14 residues in the CDR3. CDR3: CASSLGQGANVLTF. The CDR3, as DNA: TGTGCCAGCAGCCTGGGGCAGGGGGCCAACGTCCTGACTTTC.

This clonotype came up a few times. The genes are TRBV19 and TRBJ2-1; TRBD1 might be the D (6 bases). The CDR3 totals 14 residues. Per germline, CDR1 LNHDA and CDR2 SQIVND (reference sequence). Trimming stripped 4 bases from V and 6 bases from J, with 13 bases between. The CDR3 DNA is TGTGCCAGTAGTACCCTACAGGGTCCCAATGAGCAGTTCTTC. Amino acids: CASSTLQGPNEQFF.

The chain links TRBV29-1 to TRBJ2-6, with D perhaps assigned TRBD1 or TRBD2 (5 bases each). V gave up 6 bases and J gave up 0 bases, with 18 bases separating them. The V gene's germline CDR1 is SQVTM and CDR2 ANQGSEA. This CDR3 contains 17 residues. The CDR3 DNA reads TGCAGCGTCTCCGCATGGGACGGACGCTCTGGGGCCAACGTCCTGACTTTC. Amino acids: CSVSAWDGRSGANVLTF.

The rearrangement links TRBV7-3 to TRBJ2-3; 9 bases align to TRBD1. In germline, CDR1 is SGHTA, CDR2 FQGTGA. V was clipped by 2 bases and J by 4 bases; unmatched bases: 4. The CDR3 spans 15 residues. The CDR3 here is CASSLGTGWADTQYF. CDR3 coding DNA: TGTGCCAGCAGCTTAGGGACAGGGTGGGCAGATACGCAGTATTTT.

This clonotype was seen a few times. This chain connects TRBV20-1 to TRBJ1-1, with D possibly TRBD1 on 5 matching bases. Between the trimmed V and J ends, which lost 6 bases and 8 bases, there was a span of 16 bases. This CDR3 contains 12 residues. The germline CDR1 and CDR2 sequences are DFQATT and SNEGSKA (reference sequence). This CDR3 reads CSAKEGGAEAFF. CDR3 DNA: TGCAGTGCCAAAGAGGGAGGGGCAGAAGCTTTCTTT.

This clonotype has a handful of counts. The chain carries TRBV9 and TRBJ1-5; D unresolved. Germline CDR1 reads SGDLS; CDR2 reads YYNGEE. V lost 0 bases and J lost 2, with 3 bases in between. The CDR3 has 13 amino acids. The CDR3 DNA is TGTGCCAGCAGCGTAGGGCGCAATCAGCCCCAGCATTTT. Translating it yields CASSVGRNQPQHF.

This clonotype was seen a few times. This chain links TRBV6-2 or TRBV6-3 with TRBJ1-2; D is ambiguous. Trimming removed 3 bases at V and 5 bases at J, with 10 bases between. This CDR3 is 13 amino acids long. Germline CDR1 and CDR2: MNHEY and SVGEGT. This chain's CDR3 is CASSYFVEYGYTF. The CDR3 DNA reads as TGTGCCAGCAGTTATTTTGTAGAATATGGCTACACCTTC.

This clonotype turned up a few times. The chain links TRBV20-1 to TRBJ2-7, with TRBD1 as a possible D gene (6 bases). The germline gives CDR1 DFQATT, CDR2 SNEGSKA (reference sequence). The V gene lost 4 bases and the J gene lost 2 bases, with 12 bases spanning the gap. The CDR3 totals 13 residues. The CDR3 is CSANGQTTYEQYF. The DNA of the CDR3 is TGCAGTGCTAATGGACAGACGACCTACGAGCAGTACTTC.

The rearrangement joins TRBV30 to TRBJ2-7, with 9 bases matching TRBD2. Germline-derived CDR1 and CDR2 are GTSNPN and SVGIG (reference sequence). CDR3 size: 13 residues. V trimming: 5 bases; J trimming: 4 bases; junction bases outside the gene matches: 6. The CDR3 sequence is CAWASGIYYEQYF. Written as DNA, the CDR3 is TGTGCCTGGGCTAGCGGGATCTATTACGAGCAGTACTTC.

The genes are TRBV7-2 and TRBJ2-1; 14 bases map to TRBD2. With V trimmed by 3 bases and J by 10 bases, 5 bases remained unmatched. There are 15 residues in the CDR3. The germline CDR1 and CDR2 sequences are SGHTA and FQGNSA. The CDR3 DNA follows: TGTGCCAGCAGCTTCGGGACTAGCGGGAGTTCGGAGCAGTTCTTC. Its protein product is CASSFGTSGSSEQFF.

CDR3 protein: CASSPEPRRETQYF. CDR3 bases: TGTGCCAGTAGCCCGGAGCCCCGGCGGGAGACCCAGTACTTC. This rearrangement joins TRBV19 to TRBJ2-5; D is uncertain. The CDR3 consists of 14 residues. V was trimmed by 6 bases and J by 5 bases, leaving 16 bases between them. CDR1 LNHDA and CDR2 SQIVND come from the germline V gene (reference sequence). Based on the CDR3 plus reference TRBV19 and TRBJ2-5, the full variable domain is DGGITQSPKYLFRKEGQNVTLSCEQNLNHDAMYWYRQDPGQGLRLIYYSQIVNDFQKGDIAEGYSVSREKKESFPLTVTSAQKNPTAFYLCASSPEPRRETQYFGPGTRLLVL.

J is TRBJ2-1 and V is TRBV4-3, with 7 bases lining up with TRBD2. V lost 4 bases to trimming and J lost 0 bases; unmatched junction nucleotides: 6. This CDR3 is built from 16 residues. CDR1 is LGHNA, CDR2 YSLEER, per germline. The CDR3 here is CASSLGSGSSYNEQFF. The CDR3 DNA reads as TGCGCCAGCAGCCTAGGTAGCGGGTCCTCCTACAATGAGCAGTTCTTC.

This chain's CDR3 is CASSPRDRGLYKLFF. CDR3 coding DNA: TGTGCCAGCAGCCCCAGGGACAGGGGGCTTTACAAACTGTTTTTT. This rearrangement joins TRBV3-1 to TRBJ1-4; TRBD1 matches at 12 bases. CDR1 and CDR2 (germline): LGHDT, YNNKEL (reference sequence). The CDR3 has 15 amino acids. Germline trimming cut 4 bases from V and 11 bases from J; bases unmatched to any gene: 8. The full variable domain, in which reference TRBV3-1 and TRBJ1-4 provide the parts outside the CDR3, is DTAVSQTPKYLVTQMGNDKSIKCEQNLGHDTMYWYKQDSKKFLKIMFSYNNKELIINETVPNRFSPKSPDKAHLNLHINSLELGDSAVYFCASSPRDRGLYKLFFGSGTQLSVL.

At least ten counts were recorded for this clonotype. This rearrangement joins TRBV5-1 to TRBJ2-7, with D unclear. The CDR3 totals 11 residues. V lost 7 bases, J lost 1 base, and 6 bases lay in between. In germline, CDR1 is SGHRS, CDR2 YFSETQ. The chain's CDR3 is CASSNSYEQYF. The CDR3 DNA is TGCGCCAGCTCAAATTCCTACGAGCAGTACTTC. Drawing the rest from reference TRBV5-1 and TRBJ2-7, the complete variable domain is KAGVTQTPRYLIKTRGQQVTLSCSPISGHRSVSWYQQTPGQGLQFLFEYFSETQRNKGNFPGRFSGRQFSNSRSEMNVSTLELGDSALYLCASSNSYEQYFGPGTRLTVT.

This clonotype has just a few counts. The V gene is TRBV3-1, the J gene TRBJ2-3; 7 positions match TRBD2. The CDR3 length is 15 residues. From germline, CDR1 is LGHDT and CDR2 YNNKEL (reference sequence). Trimming cost V 0 bases and J 4 bases; bases outside gene matches: 4. The CDR3 spells CASSQDPSGADTQYF. The DNA of the CDR3 is TGTGCCAGCAGCCAAGATCCTAGCGGCGCAGATACGCAGTATTTT.